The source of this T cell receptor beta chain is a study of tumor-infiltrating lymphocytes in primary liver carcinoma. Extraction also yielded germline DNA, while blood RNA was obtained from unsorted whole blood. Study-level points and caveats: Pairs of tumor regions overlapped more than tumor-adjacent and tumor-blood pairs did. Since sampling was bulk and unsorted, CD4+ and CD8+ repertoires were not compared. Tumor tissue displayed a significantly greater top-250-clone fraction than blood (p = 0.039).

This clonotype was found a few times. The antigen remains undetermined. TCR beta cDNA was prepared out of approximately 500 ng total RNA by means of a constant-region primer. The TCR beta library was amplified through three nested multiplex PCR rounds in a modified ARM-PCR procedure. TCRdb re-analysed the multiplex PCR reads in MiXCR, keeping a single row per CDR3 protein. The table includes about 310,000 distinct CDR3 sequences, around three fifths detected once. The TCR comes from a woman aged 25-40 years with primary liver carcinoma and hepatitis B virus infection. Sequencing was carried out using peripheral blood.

The CDR3 loop is CASSYSDSIHSYEQYF. In DNA, the CDR3 is TGTGCCAGCAGTTACTCGGACAGCATCCATTCTTACGAGCAGTACTTC. The chain has TRBV6-2 or TRBV6-3 and TRBJ2-7, with D tentatively TRBD1 (6 bases). The CDR3 is 16 amino acids. V gave up 0 bases and J gave up 4 bases, with 16 bases separating them. Germline loops: CDR1 MNHEY, CDR2 SVGEGT.